A single sample gave rise to the 10 T cell receptor beta chains below, sequenced in a study of OX40 agonist ivuxolimab in advanced cancers. Sequenced by immunoSEQ multiplex PCR; TCRdb stores in-frame clones only, minus some. This table has more than 55,000 clones, 82% appearing once. The sequencing here drew on CD4+ or CD8+ T cells sorted from blood, taken in a trial of the OX40 agonist ivuxolimab. These receptors came from an adult with an advanced solid tumor such as melanoma, head and neck, liver or kidney cancer.

The chain joins TRBV2 to TRBJ2-5, with TRBD1 matching over 8 bases. Germline trimming cut 7 bases from V and 7 bases from J; bases unmatched to any gene: 17. Germline V gives CDR1 SNHLY, CDR2 FYNNEI. The CDR3 spans 16 residues. The CDR3 protein is CASTTLQGALAGTQYF. The CDR3 nucleotides are TGTGCCAGCACTACTCTCCAGGGGGCTCTCGCCGGGACCCAGTACTTC. Looking up the rest from reference TRBV2 and TRBJ2-5 gives the full variable domain: EPEVTQTPSHQVTQMGQEVILRCVPISNHLYFYWYRQILGQKVEFLVSFYNNEISEKSEIFDDQFSVERPDGSNFTLKIRSTKLEDSAMYFCASTTLQGALAGTQYFGPGTRLLVL.

This clone was picked up one time. The J gene is TRBJ2-4, the V gene TRBV7-9; D is perhaps TRBD2 (5 bases). The CDR3 totals 12 residues. CDR1 and CDR2 (germline): SEHNR, FQNEAQ (reference sequence). With 4 bases removed from V and 15 bases from J, the gap between germline ends came to 16 bases. CDR3 amino acids: CASSSRGPEGYF. The DNA for the CDR3 is TGTGCCAGCAGCTCTCGGGGTCCCGAGGGGTACTTC.

V gene TRBV21-1 combines with J gene TRBJ2-1; the D call TRBD1 from the table was never checked on the DNA. TRBV21-1 is a pseudogene locus. CDR3 length equals 15 residues. CDR3 region: CASIHGRLEGDEQFF. The CDR3 DNA follows: TGTGCCAGCATCCACGGTAGGTTAGAGGGGGATGAGCAGTTCTTC.

This clone was detected a few times. CDR3 DNA: TGTGCCAGCAGTCCCCCAGGGGGCAAATCTTTCTTT. Its protein is CASSPPGGKSFF. The chain is built from TRBV27 and TRBJ1-1; 8 positions match TRBD1. CDR1 and CDR2 from the germline V gene are MNHEY and SMNVEV (reference sequence). V lost 5 bases and J lost 12; bases outside the gene matches: 8. The CDR3 runs to 12 residues.

This clone was counted a few times. V gene TRBV2 combines with J gene TRBJ1-2; TRBD1 might be the D (5 bases). Looked up from germline, CDR1 is SNHLY and CDR2 is FYNNEI. This CDR3 comprises 15 residues. Trimming cost V 1 base and J 7 bases, with 16 bases left between them. In nucleotides, the CDR3 is TGTGCCAGCAGTGAAGTTCCGGGGACTACGGCTGGCTACACCTTC. Translating gives CASSEVPGTTAGYTF.

The V and J genes are TRBV18 and TRBJ2-2; TRBD2 aligns across 8 bases. Germline V lookup: CDR1 KGHSH, CDR2 LQKENI. The CDR3 is 16 residues long. V lost 3 bases and J lost 1; bases outside the gene matches: 4. The CDR3 DNA reads TGTGCCAGCTCACCTTCTAGCGGGCTGAACACCGGGGAGCTGTTTTTT. Encoded protein: CASSPSSGLNTGELFF.

This rearrangement joins TRBV2 to TRBJ2-7; D possibly corresponds to TRBD2 (7 bases). Germline lookup yields CDR1 SNHLY and CDR2 FYNNEI. V lost 7 bases, J lost 2 bases, and 15 bases lay in between. The length of the CDR3 is 14 residues. The CDR3 DNA is TGTGCCAGCAACCAAAAAGGGGGGGCCTACGAGCAGTACTTC. Amino acid sequence: CASNQKGGAYEQYF.

The V and J genes are TRBV5-6 and TRBJ1-3; D may be TRBD1 (5 bases). CDR3 size: 15 residues. The V end was cut by 1 base, the J end by 2 bases, with 10 bases between. Germline assignment: CDR1 SGHDT and CDR2 YYEEEE. Written as DNA, the CDR3 is TGTGCCAGCAGCTTGTTGGTAGGGGCTGGAAACACCATATATTTT. Translated, it gives CASSLLVGAGNTIYF.

This clone was detected only a few times. The chain links TRBV5-1 to TRBJ2-5; weak D call: TRBD2 (5 bases). The length of the CDR3 is 15 residues. Germline-derived CDR1 and CDR2 are SGHRS and YFSETQ. V was shortened by 0 bases and J by 2 bases, with 11 bases between the two germline ends. This chain's CDR3 is CASSLGTTKQETQYF. The CDR3 nucleotides are TGCGCCAGCAGCTTGGGGACGACTAAACAAGAGACCCAGTACTTC.

The J gene is TRBJ1-4, the V gene TRBV30, with TRBD1 matching over 9 bases. The CDR3 consists of 16 residues. Germline assignment: CDR1 GTSNPN and CDR2 SVGIG (reference sequence). The V and J ends lost 2 bases and 4 bases, in that order; junction bases with no gene match: 8. The CDR3 DNA follows: TGTGCCTGGAGTCTTAACCGGGACAGGGATAATGAAAAACTGTTTTTT. It yields the protein CAWSLNRDRDNEKLFF.